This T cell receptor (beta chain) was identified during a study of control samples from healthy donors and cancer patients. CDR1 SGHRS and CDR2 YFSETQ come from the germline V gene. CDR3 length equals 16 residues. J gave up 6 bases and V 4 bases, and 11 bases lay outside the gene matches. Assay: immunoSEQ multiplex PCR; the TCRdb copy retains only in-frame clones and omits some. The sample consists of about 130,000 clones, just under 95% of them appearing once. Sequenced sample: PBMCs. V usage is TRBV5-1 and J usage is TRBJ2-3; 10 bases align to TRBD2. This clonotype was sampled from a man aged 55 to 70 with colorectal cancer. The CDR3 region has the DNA TGCGCCAGCAGCCTGAGAGTTAGCGGGGGGACGGATACGCAGTATTTT. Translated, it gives CASSLRVSGGTDTQYF.